This entry features one T cell receptor (beta chain) sequence. As yet, its antigen is unknown. Template material for amplifying TCR beta CDR3 regions consisted of RNA transcripts. The HTBI primer set served for first-round RT-PCR of the TCR CDR3. TCRdb recomputed calls from the multiplex PCR reads with MiXCR, one row per CDR3 protein. The data show 600,000 or so distinct CDR3 sequences, around 16% seen once. The source of the sample is a study of T cells in Graves' hyperthyroidism and ophthalmopathy. General study points: Onset of ophthalmopathy came a median about 6.5 months after the model predicted it.

When ophthalmopathy did not progress within 18 months, Graves' hyperthyroidism was considered stable. Patients were excluded because of uncontrolled infection, other autoimmune disease, pregnancy or lactation. Thyroid ultrasound and orbital computed tomography, with clinical symptoms and serum thyroxine and TRAb, informed diagnoses. Per germline, CDR1 LNHDA and CDR2 SQIVND (reference sequence). V lost 10 bases to trimming and J lost 4 bases, with 14 bases between them. The CDR3 is made up of 13 amino acids. The source is a woman between 25 and 40 years old with Graves' hyperthyroidism. V gene TRBV19 combines with J gene TRBJ2-1; possible D gene TRBD1, 6 bases. Sequences were obtained from blood. The CDR3 region has the DNA TGTGCCACCGGGACAACCATGTACAATGAGCAGTTCTTC. The encoded protein is CATGTTMYNEQFF.